What follows are 5 T cell receptor beta chains derived from one specimen sequenced in a study of blood T cells in healthy people across ages. Then a second PCR, running roughly 6 to 11 cycles, was carried out with a sample-barcoded 5' primer and a J-beta primer mix. TCRdb re-called the 5' RACE reads through MiXCR, storing one row per CDR3 protein. The table has about 1 million distinct CDR3 sequences, roughly 45% seen once. The sample consisted of blood. The receptors stem from an older woman in good health.

The rearrangement links TRBV14 to TRBJ2-7, with D perhaps matching TRBD1 (5 bases). In germline, CDR1 is SGHDN, CDR2 FVKESK. V lost 1 base, J lost 2 bases, and 15 bases lay in between. The CDR3 has 16 residues. This CDR3 is CASSQGRTSETYEQYF. As DNA, the CDR3 is TGTGCCAGCAGCCAAGGTAGGACAAGCGAGACCTACGAGCAGTACTTC.

The V call is TRBV29-1, the J call TRBJ1-2; D uncertain. The CDR3 is 11 amino acids. Germline CDR1 is SQVTM and CDR2 is ANQGSEA. Deletions cut 7 bases from V and 8 bases from J, with 14 bases between. DNA for the CDR3: TGCAGCGGACGGACCGTCTTAGGCTACACCTTC. Protein product: CSGRTVLGYTF.

This clonotype was seen more than once but under ten times. The gene calls are TRBV28 and TRBJ2-4; a weak D match, TRBD1 (5 bases). The V end lost 3 bases, the J end lost 0 bases, and 12 bases lay between the germline ends. CDR3 size: 16 residues. Looked up from germline, CDR1 is MDHEN and CDR2 is SYDVKM. The CDR3 is CASSFLGPIAKNIQYF. The CDR3 DNA follows: TGTGCCAGCAGTTTTTTGGGGCCTATAGCCAAAAACATTCAGTACTTC.

V and J are TRBV9 and TRBJ2-1; 9 positions match TRBD2. From germline, CDR1 is SGDLS and CDR2 YYNGEE. This CDR3 is built from 16 residues. The junction had 7 bases not matched to a gene; V was cut back by 6 bases and J by 0 bases. The CDR3 region is CASNPSGMGSYNEQFF. The CDR3 DNA reads TGTGCCAGCAACCCTAGCGGGATGGGCTCCTACAATGAGCAGTTCTTC.

CDR3 loop: CASSYVGSDTEAFF. The DNA of the CDR3 is TGTGCCAGCAGTTACGTAGGGTCGGACACTGAAGCTTTCTTT. The V and J genes are TRBV6-6 and TRBJ1-1; D unclear. V lost 2 bases, J lost 3 bases, and 10 bases lay in between. Germline values: CDR1 MNHNY, CDR2 SVGAGI (reference sequence). The CDR3 totals 14 residues.